Each of the 27 T cell receptor beta chains below was sequenced from the same sample in a study of human T cells and chemical hapten exposure. Stated time point: pre-sensitization, week 0. Treatment: therapeutic diphenylcyclopropenone sensitization with weekly scalp DPC. TCRdb independently ran MiXCR on the RACE reads; one entry per CDR3 protein. The table includes 85,000 to 130,000 distinct CDR3 sequences, approximately 12% detected once. This specimen was whole blood, taken in connection with sensitization to the hapten diphenylcyclopropenone (DPC). These receptors all stem from a woman between 50 and 59 years old with alopecia areata. Some clones in this sample may be carry-over from other donors' samples.

This chain uses TRBV4-3 with TRBJ2-5, with D unresolved. This CDR3 spans 15 amino acids. Germline V gene sequence: CDR1 LGHNA, CDR2 YSLEER. Trimming removed 1 base at V and 0 bases at J, with 9 bases between. In DNA form, the CDR3 reads TGCGCCAGCAGCCAAGTTATTACAGACCAAGAGACCCAGTACTTC. Its translation: CASSQVITDQETQYF.

This chain links TRBV6-6 with TRBJ1-1; 7 bases line up with TRBD1. The junction had 9 bases not matched to a gene; V was cut back by 7 bases and J by 4 bases. This CDR3 has 14 residues. CDR1 is MNHNY and CDR2 is SVGAGI in the germline V gene (reference sequence). As DNA, the CDR3 is TGTGCCAGCAATCACGCACAGGGGAGCACTGAAGCTTTCTTT. Translating it yields CASNHAQGSTEAFF.

This clonotype has more than one count but fewer than ten. J is TRBJ2-1 and V is TRBV28; the D gene is possibly TRBD1 (6 bases). V was shortened by 1 base and J by 2 bases, with 12 bases between the two germline ends. Germline CDR1 MDHEN, CDR2 SYDVKM. The CDR3 has 16 residues. In DNA, the CDR3 is TGTGCCAGCAGTTTATTCCGACAGGTCCCCTACAATGAGCAGTTCTTC. Amino acids: CASSLFRQVPYNEQFF.

In its sample, this clonotype was seen a few times. The DNA for the CDR3 is TGCAGTGCTAGAGTTCCGGGACCCCTAAATCAGCCCCAGCATTTT. This gives the protein CSARVPGPLNQPQHF. The gene calls are TRBV20-1 and TRBJ1-5; the D gene is possibly TRBD1 (5 bases). V lost 1 base and J 4 bases, leaving 14 bases between the germline ends. The CDR3 loop spans 15 amino acids. Germline V gene data show CDR1 as DFQATT and CDR2 as SNEGSKA (reference sequence).

This clonotype was recorded a few times. This rearrangement joins TRBV4-2 to TRBJ2-1; TRBD2 matches 13 bases. This CDR3 region has 19 residues. V lost 1 base to trimming and J lost 4 bases; unmatched junction nucleotides: 10. The V gene's germline CDR1 is LGHNA and CDR2 YNFKEQ. This CDR3 is CASSQGLGLAGLSYNEQFF. The DNA for the CDR3 is TGTGCCAGCAGCCAAGGTTTGGGACTAGCGGGGTTATCGTACAATGAGCAGTTCTTC.

The table lists this clonotype with a few counts. V is TRBV28 and J is TRBJ2-7; tentatively, D is TRBD1 or TRBD2 (6 bases each). The CDR3 is 15 amino acids. Germline V gene sequence: CDR1 MDHEN, CDR2 SYDVKM. The ends were cut back, 4 bases at V and 4 bases at J, with 17 bases in the middle. CDR3 sequence reads: CASSWGPRRGYEQYF. As DNA, the CDR3 is TGTGCCAGCAGTTGGGGGCCCCGGAGGGGTTACGAGCAGTACTTC.

This clonotype has at least ten counts. This chain links TRBV6-5 with TRBJ2-7; D call uncertain. V dropped 0 bases and J dropped 6 bases, with 15 bases sitting between them. The CDR3 length is 15 residues. Germline V gives CDR1 MNHEY, CDR2 SVGAGI. The CDR3 bases are TGTGCCAGCAGTTACTCGTCCGGAATTGGTTCCGAGCAGTACTTC. It is translated as CASSYSSGIGSEQYF.

This clonotype was seen a handful of times. The chain employs TRBV5-1 and TRBJ2-7, with D perhaps assigned TRBD1 or TRBD2 (5 bases each). The V and J ends lost 3 bases and 0 bases respectively, with 7 bases between them. Germline values: CDR1 SGHRS, CDR2 YFSETQ. The CDR3 covers 13 residues. CDR3 residues: CASSSGASYEQYF. The CDR3 coding sequence is TGCGCCAGCAGCTCCGGGGCCTCCTACGAGCAGTACTTC.

This chain links TRBV3-1 with TRBJ2-7, with D unclear. Trimming removed 3 bases from V and 7 bases from J, with 22 bases in between. Germline CDR1 and CDR2: LGHDT and YNNKEL (reference sequence). The CDR3 has 16 amino acids. The CDR3 reads CASSQPEGRAKREQYF. As DNA, the CDR3 is TGTGCCAGCAGCCAGCCGGAAGGACGTGCGAAAAGGGAGCAGTACTTC.

The rearrangement uses TRBV6-5 and TRBJ2-5; TRBD2 aligns across 8 bases. CDR3 length: 15 amino acids. The junction had 14 bases not matched to a gene; V was cut back by 8 bases and J by 6 bases. CDR1 and CDR2 from the germline V gene are MNHEY and SVGAGI. CDR3 in DNA: TGTGCCAGCCGCCCGTGGACTAGCCCGGTTAAGACCCAGTACTTC. It encodes CASRPWTSPVKTQYF.

This clonotype was seen many times. The chain has TRBV7-2 and TRBJ1-4; possibly TRBD1 for D (5 bases). The germline V gene encodes CDR1 SGHTA and CDR2 FQGNSA. V gave up 0 bases and J gave up 8 bases, with 16 bases separating them. The CDR3 runs 16 residues. The CDR3 DNA sequence: TGTGCCAGCAGCTTAGCGCTTGGGGGTACGGAAGAAAAACTGTTTTTT. Translation: CASSLALGGTEEKLFF.

The sample holds a few counts of this clonotype. The chain combines TRBV29-1 with TRBJ2-1; 7 bases agree with TRBD2. The germline gives CDR1 SQVTM, CDR2 ANQGSEA. Germline trimming cut 7 bases from V and 8 bases from J; bases unmatched to any gene: 8. The CDR3 length is 12 residues. The CDR3 region has the DNA TGCAGCGGCCTACTAGCGAGGCATGAGCAGTTCTTC. This codes for CSGLLARHEQFF.

The chain combines TRBV18 with TRBJ2-5; D not certain. The V end lost 4 bases, the J end lost 4 bases, and 10 bases lay between the germline ends. The CDR3 is made up of 13 amino acids. Germline V gene sequence: CDR1 KGHSH, CDR2 LQKENI. CDR3 bases: TGTGCCAGCTCACTGACGCAATCAGAGACCCAGTACTTC. This encodes CASSLTQSETQYF.

This clonotype appeared a few times. The chain links TRBV27 to TRBJ1-6; 7 bases line up with TRBD1. The V gene's germline CDR1 is MNHEY and CDR2 SMNVEV (reference sequence). V shed 3 bases, J shed 10 bases, and the junction held 9 bases outside the gene matches. There are 15 residues in the CDR3. CDR3 residues: CASSFGQDGVSPLHF. The DNA of the CDR3 is TGTGCCAGCAGTTTCGGACAGGATGGGGTCTCACCCCTCCACTTT.

The V and J genes are TRBV18 and TRBJ2-1; 14 nucleotides align to TRBD2. V shed 5 bases, J shed 10 bases, and the junction held 10 bases outside the gene matches. Germline lookup yields CDR1 KGHSH and CDR2 LQKENI. The CDR3 sequence is 16 residues long. As DNA, the CDR3 is TGTGCCAGCTCAACCCGGACTAGCGGGAGGAGAGACGAGCAGTTCTTC. Translated: CASSTRTSGRRDEQFF.

This rearrangement joins TRBV29-1 to TRBJ2-3, with 8 bases matching TRBD2. Germline assignment: CDR1 SQVTM and CDR2 ANQGSEA. The trim removed 2 bases at V and 3 bases at J, leaving 4 bases unmatched. CDR3 length equals 14 residues. This chain's CDR3 is CSVESSGGTDTQYF. The CDR3 DNA is TGCAGCGTTGAATCCAGCGGGGGTACAGATACGCAGTATTTT.

In the case of this clonotype: It may be a read error: a sequence one base away is much more abundant. The chain employs TRBV28 and TRBJ2-4; TRBD2 is a possible D gene (6 bases). Germline CDR1 reads MDHEN; CDR2 reads SYDVKM. The V and J ends lost 3 bases and 0 bases respectively, with 6 bases between them. This CDR3 region has 14 residues. CDR3: CASSLGGAKNIQYF. CDR3 nucleotides: TGTGCCAGCAGTTTGGGGGGAGCCAAAAACATTCAGTACTTC.

CDR3 coding DNA: TGCGCCAGCAGGACAGGGAGGCCCTACGAGCAGTACTTC. Amino acid sequence: CASRTGRPYEQYF. This chain connects TRBV10-1 to TRBJ2-7; TRBD1 is a possible D gene (7 bases). The CDR3 runs to 13 residues. V gave up 6 bases and J gave up 2 bases, with 11 bases separating them. CDR1 is WNHNN, CDR2 SYGVQD, per germline (reference sequence).

This clonotype was found many times. The rearrangement uses TRBV7-2 and TRBJ1-5; 7 bases fit TRBD1. J lost 4 bases, V lost 2 bases, and 5 bases had no gene match. This CDR3 has 15 amino acids. Germline V CDR1 and CDR2: SGHTA, FQGNSA. In DNA, the CDR3 is TGTGCCAGCAGCTTACAGGGACAGTCAAATCAGCCCCAGCATTTT. It codes for CASSLQGQSNQPQHF.

In its sample, this clonotype was seen a few times. The J gene is TRBJ1-3, the V gene TRBV7-2; D might be TRBD1 (6 bases). Germline lookup yields CDR1 SGHTA and CDR2 FQGNSA. CDR3 length equals 13 residues. V was trimmed by 5 bases and J by 4 bases, leaving 9 bases between them. The CDR3 sequence is CASSRGGGNTIYF. DNA of the CDR3: TGTGCCAGCAGCCGGGGGGGCGGAAACACCATATATTTT.

This clonotype was picked up a small number of times. This chain joins TRBV11-2 and TRBJ2-5; TRBD2 matches at 7 bases. V shed 7 bases, J shed 2 bases, and the junction held 10 bases outside the gene matches. The germline V gene has CDR1 SGHAT and CDR2 FQNNGV. There are 15 residues in the CDR3. This CDR3 is CASTLGLAVQETQYF. As DNA, the CDR3 is TGTGCCAGCACCCTGGGGCTAGCGGTTCAAGAGACCCAGTACTTC.

The chain carries TRBV2 and TRBJ1-4, with D perhaps TRBD1 (5 bases). With 6 bases removed from V and 7 bases from J, the gap between germline ends came to 18 bases. The CDR3 is 15 amino acids. The germline gives CDR1 SNHLY, CDR2 FYNNEI. DNA for the CDR3: TGTGCCAGCAGCGACGAACAGGTCGCGGGTGAAAAACTGTTTTTT. This gives the protein CASSDEQVAGEKLFF.

There are many counts of this clonotype. The V gene is TRBV6-2 or TRBV6-3, the J gene TRBJ1-5; D unclear. CDR1 is MNHEY, CDR2 SVGEGT, per germline. V was clipped by 2 bases and J by 4 bases, with 9 bases between them. This CDR3 is 14 amino acids long. The CDR3, as DNA: TGTGCCAGCAGTTACGTTCCGGGGAATCAGCCCCAGCATTTT. It specifies CASSYVPGNQPQHF.

V gene TRBV12-3 or TRBV12-4 combines with J gene TRBJ2-7, with D perhaps matching TRBD1 (6 bases). Trimming shortened V by 6 bases and J by 10 bases, and 25 bases separated the two germline ends. The CDR3 runs to 15 residues. This CDR3 is CASRPQPTGSKEQYF. The CDR3 region has the DNA TGTGCCAGCAGACCTCAACCGACAGGATCTAAGGAACAGTACTTC.

This clonotype showed up many times. The chain uses TRBV18 and TRBJ1-5; 8 bases line up with TRBD1. Germline V lookup: CDR1 KGHSH, CDR2 LQKENI. This CDR3 is built from 15 residues. V gave up 4 bases and J gave up 3 bases; unmatched junction bases: 5. The CDR3: CASSQTGVDNQPQHF. The CDR3 DNA follows: TGTGCCAGCTCACAGACAGGGGTTGACAATCAGCCCCAGCATTTT.

The chain has TRBV6-5 and TRBJ1-5, with D possibly TRBD1 on 6 matching bases. CDR1 MNHEY and CDR2 SVGAGI come from the germline V gene. Trimming pared 2 bases from V and 8 bases from J, leaving 13 bases between. The CDR3 sequence is 14 residues long. DNA of the CDR3: TGTGCCAGCAGTTACGTACAGGGAAGGGAGCCCCAGCATTTT. Protein: CASSYVQGREPQHF.

The V and J genes are TRBV10-3 and TRBJ2-3; D uncertain. Deletions cut 0 bases from V and 5 bases from J, with 9 bases between. Germline V gene sequence: CDR1 ENHRY, CDR2 SYGVKD. There are 14 residues in the CDR3. The chain's CDR3 is CAISESNSQDTQYF. CDR3 nucleotide sequence: TGTGCCATCAGTGAGTCGAACAGTCAAGATACGCAGTATTTT.